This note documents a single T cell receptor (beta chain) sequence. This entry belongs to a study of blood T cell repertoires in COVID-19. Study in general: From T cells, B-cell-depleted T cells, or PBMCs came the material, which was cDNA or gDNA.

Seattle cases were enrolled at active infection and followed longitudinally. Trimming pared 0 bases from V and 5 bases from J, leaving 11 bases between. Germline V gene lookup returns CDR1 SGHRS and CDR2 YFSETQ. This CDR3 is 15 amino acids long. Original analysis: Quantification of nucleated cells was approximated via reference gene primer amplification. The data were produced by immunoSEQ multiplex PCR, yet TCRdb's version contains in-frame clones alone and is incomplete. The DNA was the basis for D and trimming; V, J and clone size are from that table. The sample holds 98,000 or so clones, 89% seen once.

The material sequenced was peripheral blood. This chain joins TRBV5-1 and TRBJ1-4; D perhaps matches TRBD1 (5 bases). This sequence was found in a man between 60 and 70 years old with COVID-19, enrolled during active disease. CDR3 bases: TGCGCCAGCAGCTTGGCCGGGGGGAAAAATGAAAAACTGTTTTTT. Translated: CASSLAGGKNEKLFF. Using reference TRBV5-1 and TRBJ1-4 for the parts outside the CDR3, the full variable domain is KAGVTQTPRYLIKTRGQQVTLSCSPISGHRSVSWYQQTPGQGLQFLFEYFSETQRNKGNFPGRFSGRQFSNSRSEMNVSTLELGDSALYLCASSLAGGKNEKLFFGSGTQLSVL.